The sequence of this T cell receptor beta chain was determined in a study of patients and donors after allogeneic stem cell transplantation. In germline, CDR1 is MGHRA, CDR2 YSYEKL. The CDR3 length is 14 residues. With 3 bases removed from V and 2 bases from J, the gap between germline ends came to 9 bases. TCRdb called the RT-PCR reads again in MiXCR, with one record for every CDR3 protein. This sample has 70,000 to 75,000 distinct CDR3 sequences, with around a quarter found just once. In its sample, this clonotype was seen a few times. What was sequenced was blood, either unsorted or a sorted T cell fraction (not recorded which). This TCR was sampled from a human donor who was either an allogeneic HSCT recipient or a stem cell or donor lymphocyte infusion donor (not recorded which). It is not recorded whose cells these are; they may come from a transplant donor. The gene calls are TRBV4-1 and TRBJ2-3, with D perhaps given as TRBD1 or TRBD2 (5 bases each). The CDR3 DNA reads as TGCGCCAGCAGCCAGGGACCATTCACAGATACGCAGTATTTT. It codes for CASSQGPFTDTQYF.